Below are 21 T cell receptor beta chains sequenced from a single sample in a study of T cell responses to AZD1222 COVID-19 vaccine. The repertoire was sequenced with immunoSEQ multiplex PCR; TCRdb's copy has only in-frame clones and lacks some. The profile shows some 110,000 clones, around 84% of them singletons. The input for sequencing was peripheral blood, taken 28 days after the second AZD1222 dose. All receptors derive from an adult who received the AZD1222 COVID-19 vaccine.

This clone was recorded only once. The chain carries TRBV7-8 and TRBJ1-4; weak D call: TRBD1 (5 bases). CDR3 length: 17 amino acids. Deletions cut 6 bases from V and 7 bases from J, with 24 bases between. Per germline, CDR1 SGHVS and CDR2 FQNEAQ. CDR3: CASRQGTDQSRGEKLFF. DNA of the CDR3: TGTGCCAGCAGACAAGGGACGGACCAATCGAGGGGTGAAAAACTGTTTTTT.

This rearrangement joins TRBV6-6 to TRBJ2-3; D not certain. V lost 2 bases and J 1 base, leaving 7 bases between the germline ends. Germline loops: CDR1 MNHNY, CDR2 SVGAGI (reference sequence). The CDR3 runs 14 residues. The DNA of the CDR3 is TGTGCCAGCAGTTACCCCGGCGGCACAGATACGCAGTATTTT. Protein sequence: CASSYPGGTDTQYF.

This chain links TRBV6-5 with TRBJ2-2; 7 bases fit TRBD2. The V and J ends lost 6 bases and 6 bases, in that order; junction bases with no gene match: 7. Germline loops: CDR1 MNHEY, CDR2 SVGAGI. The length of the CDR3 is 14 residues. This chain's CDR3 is CASRSLARAGELFF. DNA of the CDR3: TGTGCCAGCAGGTCACTAGCGAGGGCCGGGGAGCTGTTTTTT.

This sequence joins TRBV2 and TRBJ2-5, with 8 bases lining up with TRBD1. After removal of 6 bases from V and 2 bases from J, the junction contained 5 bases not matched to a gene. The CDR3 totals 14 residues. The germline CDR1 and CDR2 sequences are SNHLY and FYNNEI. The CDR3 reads CASRTGTGQETQYF. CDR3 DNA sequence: TGTGCCAGCAGGACCGGGACAGGACAAGAGACCCAGTACTTC.

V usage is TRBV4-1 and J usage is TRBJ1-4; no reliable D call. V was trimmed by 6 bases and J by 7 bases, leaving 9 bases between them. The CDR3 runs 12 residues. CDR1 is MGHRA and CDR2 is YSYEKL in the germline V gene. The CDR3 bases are TGCGCCAGCAGTCTACTGGGTGAAAAACTGTTTTTT. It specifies CASSLLGEKLFF.

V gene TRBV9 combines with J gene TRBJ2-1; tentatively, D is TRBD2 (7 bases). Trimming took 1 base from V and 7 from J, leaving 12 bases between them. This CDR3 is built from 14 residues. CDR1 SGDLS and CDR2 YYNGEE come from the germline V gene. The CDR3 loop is CASSVMGGRNEQFF. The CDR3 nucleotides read TGTGCCAGCAGCGTAATGGGGGGGCGGAATGAGCAGTTCTTC.

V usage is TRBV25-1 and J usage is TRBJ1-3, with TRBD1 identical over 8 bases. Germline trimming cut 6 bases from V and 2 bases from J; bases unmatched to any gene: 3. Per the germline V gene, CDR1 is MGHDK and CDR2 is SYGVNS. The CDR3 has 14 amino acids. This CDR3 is CASSAGGTGNTIYF. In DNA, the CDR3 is TGTGCCAGCAGCGCAGGGGGCACTGGAAACACCATATATTTT.

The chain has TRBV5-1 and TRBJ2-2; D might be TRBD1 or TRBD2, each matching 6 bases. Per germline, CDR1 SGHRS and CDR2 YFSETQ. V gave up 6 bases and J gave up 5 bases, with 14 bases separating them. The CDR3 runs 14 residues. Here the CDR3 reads CASMEGGWTGELFF. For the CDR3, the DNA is TGCGCCAGCATGGAGGGGGGATGGACCGGGGAGCTGTTTTTT.

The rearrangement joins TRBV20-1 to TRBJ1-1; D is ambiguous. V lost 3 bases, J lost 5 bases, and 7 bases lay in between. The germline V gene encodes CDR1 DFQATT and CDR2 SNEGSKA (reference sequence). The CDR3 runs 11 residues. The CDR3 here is CSARKQTEAFF. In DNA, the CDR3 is TGCAGTGCTAGGAAACAAACTGAAGCTTTCTTT.

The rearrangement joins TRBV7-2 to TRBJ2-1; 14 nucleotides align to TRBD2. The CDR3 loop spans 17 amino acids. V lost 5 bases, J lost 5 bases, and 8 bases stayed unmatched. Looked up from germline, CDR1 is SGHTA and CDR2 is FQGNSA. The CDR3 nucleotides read TGTGCCAGCAGCCTGGACCGGACTAGCGGGGGGAACAATGAGCAGTTCTTC. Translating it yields CASSLDRTSGGNNEQFF. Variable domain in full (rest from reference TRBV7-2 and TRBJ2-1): GAGVSQSPSNKVTEKGKDVELRCDPISGHTALYWYRQSLGQGLEFLIYFQGNSAPDKSGLPSDRFSAERTGGSVSTLTIQRTQQEDSAVYLCASSLDRTSGGNNEQFFGPGTRLTVL.

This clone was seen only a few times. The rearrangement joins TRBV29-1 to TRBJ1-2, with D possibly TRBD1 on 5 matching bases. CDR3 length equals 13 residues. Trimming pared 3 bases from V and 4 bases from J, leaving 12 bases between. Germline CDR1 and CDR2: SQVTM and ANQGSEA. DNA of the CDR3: TGCAGCGTTGACTCTGGGGCCACCTATGGCTACACCTTC. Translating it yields CSVDSGATYGYTF. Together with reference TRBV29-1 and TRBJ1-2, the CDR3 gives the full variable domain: SAVISQKPSRDICQRGTSLTIQCQVDSQVTMMFWYRQQPGQSLTLIATANQGSEATYESGFVIDKFPISRPNLTFSTLTVSNMSPEDSSIYLCSVDSGATYGYTFGSGTRLTVV.

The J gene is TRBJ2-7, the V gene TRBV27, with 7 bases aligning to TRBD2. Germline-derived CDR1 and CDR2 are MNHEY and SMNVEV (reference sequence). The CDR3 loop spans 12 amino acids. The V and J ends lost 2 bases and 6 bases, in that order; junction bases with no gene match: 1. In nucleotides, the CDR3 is TGTGCCAGCAGTTTAGGCGGGGGCGAGCAGTACTTC. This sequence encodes CASSLGGGEQYF.

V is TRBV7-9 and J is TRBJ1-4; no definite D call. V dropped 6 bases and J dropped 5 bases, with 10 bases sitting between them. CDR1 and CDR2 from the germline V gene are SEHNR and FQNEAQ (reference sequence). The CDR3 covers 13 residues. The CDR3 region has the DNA TGTGCCAGCAGACACGGGGAAAATGAAAAACTGTTTTTT. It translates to CASRHGENEKLFF.

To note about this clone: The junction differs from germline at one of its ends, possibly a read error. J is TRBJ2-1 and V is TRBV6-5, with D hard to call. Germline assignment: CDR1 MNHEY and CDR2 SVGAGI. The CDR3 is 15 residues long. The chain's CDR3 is CATSEGGRGYNGQFF. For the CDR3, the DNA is TGTGCCACCTCGGAAGGCGGAAGAGGCTACAATGGGCAGTTCTTC.

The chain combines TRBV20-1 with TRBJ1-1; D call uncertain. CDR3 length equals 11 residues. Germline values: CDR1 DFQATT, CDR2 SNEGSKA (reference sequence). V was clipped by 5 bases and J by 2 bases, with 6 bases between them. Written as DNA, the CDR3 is TGCAGTGCTGGTACCAACACTGAAGCTTTCTTT. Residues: CSAGTNTEAFF.

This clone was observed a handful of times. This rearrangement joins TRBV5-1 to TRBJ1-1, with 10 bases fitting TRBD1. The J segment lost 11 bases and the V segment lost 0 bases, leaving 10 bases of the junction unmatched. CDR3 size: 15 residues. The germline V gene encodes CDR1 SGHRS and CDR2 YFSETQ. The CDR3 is CASSLAGQGRSAAFF. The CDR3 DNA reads TGCGCCAGCAGCTTGGCGGGACAGGGGAGATCAGCGGCTTTCTTT.

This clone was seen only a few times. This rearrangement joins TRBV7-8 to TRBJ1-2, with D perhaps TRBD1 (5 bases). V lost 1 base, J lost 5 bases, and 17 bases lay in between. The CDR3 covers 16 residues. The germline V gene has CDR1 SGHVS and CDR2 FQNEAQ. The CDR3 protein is CASSLDGAGQQYGYTF. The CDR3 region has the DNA TGTGCCAGCAGCTTAGATGGGGCGGGGCAGCAATATGGCTACACCTTC.

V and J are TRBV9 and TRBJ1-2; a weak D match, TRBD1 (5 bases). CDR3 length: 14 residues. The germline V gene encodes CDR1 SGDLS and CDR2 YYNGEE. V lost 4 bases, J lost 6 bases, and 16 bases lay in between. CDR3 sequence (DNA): TGTGCCAGCAGCCCCCGGTGGGTAGGGGATGGCTACACCTTC. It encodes CASSPRWVGDGYTF.

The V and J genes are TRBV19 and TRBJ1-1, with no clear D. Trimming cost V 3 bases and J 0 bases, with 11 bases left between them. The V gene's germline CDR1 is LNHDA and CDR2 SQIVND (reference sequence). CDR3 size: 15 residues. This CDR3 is CASSIEGWMNTEAFF. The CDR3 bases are TGTGCCAGTAGTATCGAAGGTTGGATGAACACTGAAGCTTTCTTT. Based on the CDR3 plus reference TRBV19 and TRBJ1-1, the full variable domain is DGGITQSPKYLFRKEGQNVTLSCEQNLNHDAMYWYRQDPGQGLRLIYYSQIVNDFQKGDIAEGYSVSREKKESFPLTVTSAQKNPTAFYLCASSIEGWMNTEAFFGQGTRLTVV.

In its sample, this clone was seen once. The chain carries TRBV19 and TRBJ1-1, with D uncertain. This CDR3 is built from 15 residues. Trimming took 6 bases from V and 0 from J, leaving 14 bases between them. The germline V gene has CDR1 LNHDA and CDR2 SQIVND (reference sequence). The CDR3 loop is CASRLSGRVNTEAFF. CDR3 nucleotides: TGTGCCAGTAGATTAAGCGGACGGGTGAACACTGAAGCTTTCTTT. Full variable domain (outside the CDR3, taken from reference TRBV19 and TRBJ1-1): DGGITQSPKYLFRKEGQNVTLSCEQNLNHDAMYWYRQDPGQGLRLIYYSQIVNDFQKGDIAEGYSVSREKKESFPLTVTSAQKNPTAFYLCASRLSGRVNTEAFFGQGTRLTVV.

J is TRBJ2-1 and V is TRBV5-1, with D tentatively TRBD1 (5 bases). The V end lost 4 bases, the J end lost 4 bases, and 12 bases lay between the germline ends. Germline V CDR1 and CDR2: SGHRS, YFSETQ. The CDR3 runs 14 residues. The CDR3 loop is CASSRTQEYNEQFF. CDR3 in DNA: TGCGCCAGCAGCAGGACACAGGAATACAATGAGCAGTTCTTC.